Each of the 20 T cell receptor beta chains below was sequenced from the same sample in a study of vaccination effects on CD4 cells after COVID-19. Viral peptide pool expansion of antigen-specific CD4+ T cells preceded sequencing in the ViraFEST assay. On approximately day 9 of culture, CD4+ T cells were separated out. Nobody among the vaccine recipients had prior SARS-CoV-2 infection (nucleocapsid antibodies were negative). TCRdb keeps only in-frame clones here, not all; method: immunoSEQ multiplex PCR. The sample lists tens of thousands of clones, 70% to 80% occurring once. These receptors are not linked to any known antigen. The sequenced sample was CD4+ T cells from PBMCs cultured with HCoV-NL63 spike peptides, obtained before COVID-19 vaccination. These receptors were taken from a human donor who received a COVID-19 vaccine.

The chain carries TRBV19 and TRBJ1-1, with 8 bases aligning to TRBD1. V lost 6 bases, J lost 8 bases, and 5 bases stayed unmatched. Germline V CDR1 and CDR2: LNHDA, SQIVND (reference sequence). The CDR3 is 12 amino acids. The CDR3 here is CASSGQGGEAFF. CDR3 DNA: TGTGCCAGTAGCGGACAGGGAGGCGAAGCTTTCTTT.

The gene calls are TRBV5-1 and TRBJ2-4; no clear D gene. The CDR3 is 14 amino acids. V lost 6 bases to trimming and J lost 6 bases, with 16 bases between them. Germline V lookup: CDR1 SGHRS, CDR2 YFSETQ. The CDR3 coding sequence is TGCGCCAGCACCCTCGACCCCGGTGGAAACATTCAGTACTTC. Its translation is CASTLDPGGNIQYF.

The chain combines TRBV24-1 with TRBJ2-1; TRBD1 is a possible D gene (6 bases). Trimming took off 3 bases at V and 8 bases at J, with 16 bases between the two ends. The CDR3 runs to 15 residues. Germline V lookup: CDR1 KGHDR, CDR2 SFDVKD. The CDR3 DNA reads as TGTGCCACCAGTGATAAAATGGGGGCGGGCCATGAGCAGTTCTTC. Protein product: CATSDKMGAGHEQFF.

The chain is built from TRBV25-1 and TRBJ1-2; a weak D match, TRBD1 (5 bases). This CDR3 contains 16 residues. Germline CDR1 is MGHDK and CDR2 is SYGVNS. V lost 0 bases, J lost 8 bases, and 19 bases lay in between. CDR3 sequence reads: CASSEYFGRDLGGYTF. The CDR3 bases are TGTGCCAGCAGTGAATACTTTGGCAGGGATTTAGGGGGCTACACCTTC.

This clone was counted a single time. The chain links TRBV2 to TRBJ1-1; D not certain. Trimming took off 7 bases at V and 2 bases at J, with 11 bases between the two ends. Germline CDR1 is SNHLY and CDR2 is FYNNEI. The CDR3 runs 13 residues. The CDR3 region has the DNA TGTGCCAGCACTACGGACGTAAACACTGAAGCTTTCTTT. Its protein product is CASTTDVNTEAFF.

The V call is TRBV6-4, the J call TRBJ2-7; no definite D call. Germline V gene lookup returns CDR1 MRHNA and CDR2 SNTAGT. Trimming took off 3 bases at V and 10 bases at J, with 4 bases between the two ends. The CDR3 covers 9 residues. The DNA for the CDR3 is TGTGCCAGCAGTGAAGGTCAGTACGTC. As protein: CASSEGQYV.

The chain carries TRBV3-1 (or the pseudogene TRBV3-2) and TRBJ2-2; D not certain. The CDR3 runs 15 residues. The germline CDR1 and CDR2 sequences are LGHDT and YNNKEL (reference sequence). V lost 1 base to trimming and J lost 1 base, with 7 bases between them. The CDR3, as DNA: TGTGCCAGCAGCCAAGTTTTACTGAACACCGGGGAGCTGTTTTTT. It specifies CASSQVLLNTGELFF.

The J gene is TRBJ2-1, the V gene TRBV12-5, with 11 bases that match TRBD2. This CDR3 region has 17 residues. V dropped 6 bases and J dropped 8; count of bases not matched to a gene: 15. CDR1 is LGHNT and CDR2 is FRNRAP in the germline V gene. In nucleotides, the CDR3 is TGTGCTAGTGGCCCCGCTTTAGCGGGGGGGTTCAGCGATGAGCAGTTCTTC. Translated: CASGPALAGGFSDEQFF. The complete variable domain, with remaining parts taken from reference TRBV12-5 and TRBJ2-1, reads DARVTQTPRHKVTEMGQEVTMRCQPILGHNTVFWYRQTMMQGLELLAYFRNRAPLDDSGMPKDRFSAEMPDATLATLKIQPSEPRDSAVYFCASGPALAGGFSDEQFFGPGTRLTVL.

The rearrangement uses TRBV9 and TRBJ1-1; D is possibly TRBD1 (5 bases). This CDR3 region has 15 residues. V lost 0 bases and J 4 bases, leaving 13 bases between the germline ends. CDR1 SGDLS and CDR2 YYNGEE come from the germline V gene. CDR3: CASSVGAGITTEAFF. The CDR3 region has the DNA TGTGCCAGCAGCGTAGGGGCAGGGATTACCACTGAAGCTTTCTTT.

There are a few counts of this clone. J is TRBJ1-1 and V is TRBV7-8; D unclear. Germline lookup yields CDR1 SGHVS and CDR2 FQNEAQ. This CDR3 is built from 13 residues. V was pared by 1 base and J by 1 base, with 4 bases between. The CDR3 sequence is CASSLVRNTEAFF. The CDR3 DNA reads as TGTGCCAGCAGCTTAGTCCGGAACACTGAAGCTTTCTTT.

The chain employs TRBV28 and TRBJ1-4; TRBD1 matches 9 bases. The V segment lost 3 bases and the J segment 8 bases; nucleotides outside the gene matches: 10. CDR3 length equals 16 residues. The germline CDR1 and CDR2 sequences are MDHEN and SYDVKM. As DNA, the CDR3 is TGTGCCAGCAGTTTGGGGGGACAGGGTCTAGGCGAAAAACTGTTTTTT. Protein product: CASSLGGQGLGEKLFF. Combining the CDR3 with reference TRBV28 and TRBJ1-4 gives the whole variable domain DVKVTQSSRYLVKRTGEKVFLECVQDMDHENMFWYRQDPGLGLRLIYFSYDVKMKEKGDIPEGYSVSREKKERFSLILESASTNQTSMYLCASSLGGQGLGEKLFFGSGTQLSVL.

The rearrangement joins TRBV5-1 to TRBJ2-3, with TRBD2 identical over 7 bases. Germline V gene lookup returns CDR1 SGHRS and CDR2 YFSETQ. The length of the CDR3 is 13 residues. V was clipped by 8 bases and J by 2 bases; unmatched bases: 5. The CDR3 region has the DNA TGCGCCAGTGCGAGCGGGGTCACAGATACGCAGTATTTT. The encoded protein is CASASGVTDTQYF.

This rearrangement joins TRBV5-1 to TRBJ2-3; 8 bases map to TRBD2. CDR3 length: 16 residues. Losses at the gene ends were 0 bases for V and 1 base for J; bases not matched to a gene: 4. Germline assignment: CDR1 SGHRS and CDR2 YFSETQ. CDR3 in DNA: TGCGCCAGCAGCTTGGCCGGGGGGGAAGGCACAGATACGCAGTATTTT. Translated: CASSLAGGEGTDTQYF. Full variable domain (outside the CDR3, taken from reference TRBV5-1 and TRBJ2-3): KAGVTQTPRYLIKTRGQQVTLSCSPISGHRSVSWYQQTPGQGLQFLFEYFSETQRNKGNFPGRFSGRQFSNSRSEMNVSTLELGDSALYLCASSLAGGEGTDTQYFGPGTRLTVL.

This clone appeared a few times. The V call is TRBV5-1, the J call TRBJ1-1; D unresolved. Trimming cost V 5 bases and J 0 bases, with 8 bases left between them. The CDR3 length is 13 residues. Germline V gives CDR1 SGHRS, CDR2 YFSETQ. The CDR3 DNA sequence: TGCGCCAGCAGTCAGAACTTGAACACTGAAGCTTTCTTT. Protein: CASSQNLNTEAFF. The full variable domain, in which reference TRBV5-1 and TRBJ1-1 provide the parts outside the CDR3, is KAGVTQTPRYLIKTRGQQVTLSCSPISGHRSVSWYQQTPGQGLQFLFEYFSETQRNKGNFPGRFSGRQFSNSRSEMNVSTLELGDSALYLCASSQNLNTEAFFGQGTRLTVV.

The chain combines TRBV30 with TRBJ2-7, with a possible D match to TRBD2 (6 bases). The V gene's germline CDR1 is GTSNPN and CDR2 SVGIG (reference sequence). The CDR3 totals 12 residues. Trimming left V 2 bases short and J 2 bases short, with 7 bases between. This CDR3 reads CAWSRGTYEQYV. Here the CDR3 DNA reads TGTGCCTGGAGTCGGGGGACCTACGAGCAGTACGTC.

This clone was seen a handful of times. V gene TRBV7-3 combines with J gene TRBJ2-5, with a weak D call TRBD1 (6 bases). V was clipped by 5 bases and J by 1 base, with 8 bases between them. Per germline, CDR1 SGHTA and CDR2 FQGTGA. The CDR3 contains 13 residues. CDR3 coding DNA: TGTGCCAGCAGCAGGGGGTTCCAAGAGACCCAGTACTTC. Residues: CASSRGFQETQYF. The full variable domain, completed using reference TRBV7-3 and TRBJ2-5, is GAGVSQTPSNKVTEKGKYVELRCDPISGHTALYWYRQSLGQGPEFLIYFQGTGAADDSGLPNDRFFAVRPEGSVSTLKIQRTERGDSAVYLCASSRGFQETQYFGPGTRLLVL.

This clone was found a few times. This chain joins TRBV10-3 and TRBJ1-2, with D unresolved. The germline V gene has CDR1 ENHRY and CDR2 SYGVKD. V was clipped by 0 bases and J by 3 bases, with 8 bases between them. The CDR3 length is 14 residues. The CDR3 reads CAISESILDYGYTF. CDR3 DNA sequence: TGTGCCATCAGTGAGTCGATTTTGGACTATGGCTACACCTTC.

The genes are TRBV6-5 and TRBJ1-3; 8 bases match TRBD1. The CDR3 consists of 15 residues. Germline CDR1 and CDR2: MNHEY and SVGAGI. V trimming: 6 bases; J trimming: 3 bases; junction bases outside the gene matches: 7. The CDR3 is CASSETGAGGNTIYF. DNA for the CDR3: TGTGCCAGCAGCGAGACAGGGGCAGGTGGAAACACCATATATTTT.

The chain couples TRBV5-1 to TRBJ1-3; 9 nucleotides match TRBD1. The CDR3 consists of 15 residues. The junction had 2 bases not matched to a gene; V was cut back by 2 bases and J by 2 bases. Germline CDR1 and CDR2: SGHRS and YFSETQ. The CDR3 nucleotides are TGCGCCAGCAGCTTAAGGACAGGGGCTGGAAACACCATATATTTT. As protein: CASSLRTGAGNTIYF. The complete variable domain, with remaining parts taken from reference TRBV5-1 and TRBJ1-3, reads KAGVTQTPRYLIKTRGQQVTLSCSPISGHRSVSWYQQTPGQGLQFLFEYFSETQRNKGNFPGRFSGRQFSNSRSEMNVSTLELGDSALYLCASSLRTGAGNTIYFGEGSWLTVV.

In its sample, this clone was seen a few times. The chain has TRBV4-1 and TRBJ2-6, with D maybe TRBD1 (6 bases). The V end lost 4 bases, the J end lost 0 bases, and 13 bases lay between the germline ends. The CDR3 runs to 17 residues. Germline lookup yields CDR1 MGHRA and CDR2 YSYEKL. CDR3 in amino acids: CASSLGTSTSGANVLTF. The CDR3 coding sequence is TGCGCCAGCAGCCTAGGGACATCGACCTCTGGGGCCAACGTCCTGACTTTC.